Listed here are 15 T cell receptor beta chains from one sample, sequenced in a study of T cells in Graves' hyperthyroidism and ophthalmopathy. Amplification of TCR beta CDR3 regions was performed using RNA transcripts as template. HTBI primers were the set used in a first-round RT-PCR of the TCR CDR3. TCRdb fed the multiplex PCR reads into MiXCR, producing one record per CDR3 protein. The sample gives under 400,000 distinct CDR3 sequences, about 14% of which show up once; approximately 9.9% is in the top ten. The sequencing input was blood. The receptors derive from a woman in her fifties or sixties with Graves' hyperthyroidism.

The genes are TRBV7-9 and TRBJ1-3, with TRBD1 matching over 7 bases. J was trimmed by 8 bases and V by 6 bases; bases with no gene match: 7. This CDR3 region has 13 residues. Per germline, CDR1 SEHNR and CDR2 FQNEAQ (reference sequence). CDR3 bases: TGTGCCAGCAGATCGGCCCAGGGGGACACCATATATTTT. This codes for CASRSAQGDTIYF. The whole variable domain, remainder taken from reference TRBV7-9 and TRBJ1-3, is DTGVSQNPRHKITKRGQNVTFRCDPISEHNRLYWYRQTLGQGPEFLTYFQNEAQLEKSRLLSDRFSAERPKGSFSTLEIQRTEQGDSAMYLCASRSAQGDTIYFGEGSWLTVV.

This clonotype was seen at least ten times. The gene calls are TRBV28 and TRBJ2-7, with a weak D call TRBD2 (6 bases). The length of the CDR3 is 18 residues. Germline values: CDR1 MDHEN, CDR2 SYDVKM. V gave up 4 bases and J gave up 2 bases, with 24 bases separating them. The CDR3 DNA follows: TGTGCCAGCAGTTATCCCCACGTATGGACGGGAGATCCCTACGAGCAGTACTTC. Residues: CASSYPHVWTGDPYEQYF. The whole variable domain, filled in from reference TRBV28 and TRBJ2-7, reads DVKVTQSSRYLVKRTGEKVFLECVQDMDHENMFWYRQDPGLGLRLIYFSYDVKMKEKGDIPEGYSVSREKKERFSLILESASTNQTSMYLCASSYPHVWTGDPYEQYFGPGTRLTVT.

This chain connects TRBV5-1 to TRBJ2-5; perhaps TRBD2 as D (7 bases). Trimming pared 4 bases from V and 4 bases from J, leaving 17 bases between. CDR1 is SGHRS, CDR2 YFSETQ, per germline. The CDR3 runs 15 residues. CDR3 DNA sequence: TGCGCCAGCAGCATGGGGGGGGGCGCAGGAGAGACCCAGTACTTC. The encoded protein is CASSMGGGAGETQYF.

In its sample, this clonotype was seen a few times. The chain employs TRBV9 and TRBJ1-1; TRBD1 is a possible D gene (5 bases). V lost 4 bases and J lost 0, with 10 bases in between. The length of the CDR3 is 14 residues. Looked up from germline, CDR1 is SGDLS and CDR2 is YYNGEE. CDR3 nucleotides: TGTGCCAGCAGCTCACGGGACCTGAACACTGAAGCTTTCTTT. This codes for CASSSRDLNTEAFF.

This clonotype was seen at least ten times. This chain connects TRBV10-3 to TRBJ2-7; D not certain. V was shortened by 0 bases and J by 4 bases, with 7 bases between the two germline ends. The CDR3 is 13 residues long. CDR1 and CDR2 (germline): ENHRY, SYGVKD. CDR3 DNA: TGTGCCATCAGTGAGTCGACGTCTTACGAGCAGTACTTC. Translated, it gives CAISESTSYEQYF.

Many counts were recorded for this clonotype. This rearrangement joins TRBV29-1 to TRBJ2-1, with 12 bases identical to TRBD2. Germline V gene data show CDR1 as SQVTM and CDR2 as ANQGSEA. V lost 4 bases, J lost 7 bases, and 8 bases stayed unmatched. This CDR3 spans 15 amino acids. CDR3 bases: TGCAGCGTTGGGGCTCTAGCGGGAGGGAGGAATGAGCAGTTCTTC. Translated: CSVGALAGGRNEQFF.

At least ten counts were recorded for this clonotype. The CDR3 nucleotides read TGTGCCAGCTCACCAATGAGCGGGGAATACGAGCAGTACTTC. It codes for CASSPMSGEYEQYF. The V gene is TRBV18, the J gene TRBJ2-7; TRBD2 agrees at 7 bases. Trimming took 2 bases from V and 4 from J; bases not matched to a gene: 5. The CDR3 spans 14 residues. Looked up from germline, CDR1 is KGHSH and CDR2 is LQKENI.

The gene calls are TRBV28 and TRBJ1-5; D is unresolved. The V end was cut by 8 bases, the J end by 3 bases, with 8 bases between. The CDR3 sequence is 12 residues long. CDR1 is MDHEN, CDR2 SYDVKM, per germline. Here the CDR3 DNA reads TGTGCCAGCTCCCCCCTCAATCAGCCCCAGCATTTT. This translates into CASSPLNQPQHF.

In this sample, this clonotype turned up a few times. The J gene is TRBJ1-2, the V gene TRBV20-1; 10 positions agree with TRBD1. Germline values: CDR1 DFQATT, CDR2 SNEGSKA (reference sequence). This CDR3 has 13 residues. J gave up 5 bases and V 6 bases, and 6 bases lay outside the gene matches. CDR3 sequence: CSADRGLSYGYTF. The CDR3 DNA sequence: TGCAGTGCAGACAGGGGGCTAAGTTATGGCTACACCTTC.

The chain couples TRBV20-1 to TRBJ2-1, with D maybe TRBD1 (5 bases). V was trimmed by 0 bases and J by 7 bases, leaving 10 bases between them. This CDR3 comprises 13 residues. From germline, CDR1 is DFQATT and CDR2 SNEGSKA (reference sequence). The CDR3 coding sequence is TGCAGTGCTAGAGATATTCGACAGAATGAGCAGTTCTTC. Translation: CSARDIRQNEQFF.

This clonotype has a count of ten or more. The gene calls are TRBV7-9 and TRBJ2-3; 11 bases line up with TRBD2. The V and J ends lost 3 bases and 3 bases, in that order; junction bases with no gene match: 8. The CDR3 totals 17 residues. The germline V gene has CDR1 SEHNR and CDR2 FQNEAQ (reference sequence). The CDR3 is CASSFYETSGKTDTQYF. CDR3 DNA: TGTGCCAGCAGCTTCTATGAGACTAGCGGGAAAACAGATACGCAGTATTTT.

The V gene is TRBV6-9, the J gene TRBJ2-7; D is perhaps TRBD1 or TRBD2 (5 bases each). Germline CDR1 MNHGY, CDR2 SVAAGI. Trimming took 3 bases from V and 3 from J, leaving 18 bases between them. The CDR3 has 16 amino acids. The CDR3 coding sequence is TGTGCCAGCAGTTACAAGTGGCCCGGGACCGACTACGAGCAGTACTTC. This sequence encodes CASSYKWPGTDYEQYF.

This clonotype showed up many times. The rearrangement joins TRBV11-2 to TRBJ2-7; D gene unclear. Trimming cost V 7 bases and J 0 bases, with 13 bases left between them. The CDR3 has 14 residues. Germline CDR1 reads SGHAT; CDR2 reads FQNNGV. CDR3 nucleotides: TGTGCCAGCAATGTGGAGCCTATCTCCTACGAGCAGTACTTC. Its translation is CASNVEPISYEQYF.

This clonotype was detected ten times or more. V usage is TRBV27 and J usage is TRBJ2-7, with 9 bases that match TRBD1. The CDR3 is 15 amino acids. After removal of 4 bases from V and 4 bases from J, the junction contained 8 bases not matched to a gene. Germline CDR1 MNHEY, CDR2 SMNVEV (reference sequence). The CDR3 DNA follows: TGTGCCAGCAGTTCACAGGGGGCTACCTCGTACGAGCAGTACTTC. Amino acids: CASSSQGATSYEQYF.

This clonotype occurred a few times. A much larger clone lies one base from this, so it may be a read error. The chain couples TRBV6-2 or TRBV6-3 to TRBJ2-7; D is unclear. The germline gives CDR1 MNHEY, CDR2 SVGEGT. This CDR3 comprises 16 residues. The CDR3 protein is CANSVVRSFPSYEQYF. CDR3 DNA: TGTGCCAACAGTGTGGTTAGAAGTTTCCCCTCCTACGAGCAGTACTTC.